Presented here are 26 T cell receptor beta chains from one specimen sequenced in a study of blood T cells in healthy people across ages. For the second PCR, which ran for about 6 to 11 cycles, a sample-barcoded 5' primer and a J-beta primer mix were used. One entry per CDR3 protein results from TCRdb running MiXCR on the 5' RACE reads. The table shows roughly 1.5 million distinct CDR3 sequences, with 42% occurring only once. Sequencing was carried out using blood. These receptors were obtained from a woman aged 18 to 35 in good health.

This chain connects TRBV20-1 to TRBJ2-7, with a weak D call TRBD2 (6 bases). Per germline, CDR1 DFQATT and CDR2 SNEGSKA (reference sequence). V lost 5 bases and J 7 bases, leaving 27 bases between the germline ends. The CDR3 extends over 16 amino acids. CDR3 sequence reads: CSAGGDWRGLSNEQYF. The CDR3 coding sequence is TGCAGTGCTGGGGGTGATTGGAGGGGCTTAAGTAATGAGCAGTACTTC.

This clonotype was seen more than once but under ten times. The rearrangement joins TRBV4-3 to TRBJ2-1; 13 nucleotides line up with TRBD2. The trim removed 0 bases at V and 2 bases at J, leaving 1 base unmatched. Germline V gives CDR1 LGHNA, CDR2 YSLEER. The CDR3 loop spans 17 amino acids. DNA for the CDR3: TGCGCCAGCAGCCAAGATGGACTAGCGGGGGCCTACAATGAGCAGTTCTTC. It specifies CASSQDGLAGAYNEQFF.

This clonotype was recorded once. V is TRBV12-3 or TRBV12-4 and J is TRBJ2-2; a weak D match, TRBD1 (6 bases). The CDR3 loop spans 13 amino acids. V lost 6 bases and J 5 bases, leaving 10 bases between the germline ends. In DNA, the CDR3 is TGTGCCAGCAGAGAACAGGGAACCGGGGAGCTGTTTTTT. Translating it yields CASREQGTGELFF.

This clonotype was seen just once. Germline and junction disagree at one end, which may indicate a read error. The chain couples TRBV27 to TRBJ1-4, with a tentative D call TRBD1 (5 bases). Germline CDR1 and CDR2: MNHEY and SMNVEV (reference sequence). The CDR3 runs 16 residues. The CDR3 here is CAGSSTGKAATEKLFF. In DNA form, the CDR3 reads TGTGCCGGCAGTTCTACAGGCAAAGCGGCAACTGAAAAACTGTTTTTT.

The CDR3 loop is CASSTGTGLYQETQYF. DNA of the CDR3: TGTGCCAGCAGCACCGGGACAGGGCTGTACCAAGAGACCCAGTACTTC. The chain recombines TRBV9 with TRBJ2-5; 9 bases line up with TRBD1. The CDR3 has 16 amino acids. Germline trimming cut 4 bases from V and 0 bases from J; bases unmatched to any gene: 7. Germline CDR1 and CDR2: SGDLS and YYNGEE. The full variable domain, completed using reference TRBV9 and TRBJ2-5, is DSGVTQTPKHLITATGQRVTLRCSPRSGDLSVYWYQQSLDQGLQFLIQYYNGEERAKGNILERFSAQQFPDLHSELNLSSLELGDSALYFCASSTGTGLYQETQYFGPGTRLLVL.

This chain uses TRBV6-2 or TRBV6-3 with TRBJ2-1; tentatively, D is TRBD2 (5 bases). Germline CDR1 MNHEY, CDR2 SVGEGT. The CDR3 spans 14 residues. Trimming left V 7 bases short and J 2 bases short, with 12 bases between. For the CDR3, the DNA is TGTGCCAGCACGTTAGCGTCCCCCTACAATGAGCAGTTCTTC. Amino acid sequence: CASTLASPYNEQFF.

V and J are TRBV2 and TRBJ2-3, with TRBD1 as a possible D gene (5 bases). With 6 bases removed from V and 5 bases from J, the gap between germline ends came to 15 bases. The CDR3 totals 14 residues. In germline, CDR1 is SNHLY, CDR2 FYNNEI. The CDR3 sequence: CASSARERGDTQYF. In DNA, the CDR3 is TGTGCCAGCAGCGCTCGAGAAAGGGGAGATACGCAGTATTTT.

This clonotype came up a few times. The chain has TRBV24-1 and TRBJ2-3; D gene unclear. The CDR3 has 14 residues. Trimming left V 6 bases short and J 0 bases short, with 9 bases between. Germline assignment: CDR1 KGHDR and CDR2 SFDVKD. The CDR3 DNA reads TGTGCCACCAGTCTTCTTCCAAGCACAGATACGCAGTATTTT. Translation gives CATSLLPSTDTQYF.

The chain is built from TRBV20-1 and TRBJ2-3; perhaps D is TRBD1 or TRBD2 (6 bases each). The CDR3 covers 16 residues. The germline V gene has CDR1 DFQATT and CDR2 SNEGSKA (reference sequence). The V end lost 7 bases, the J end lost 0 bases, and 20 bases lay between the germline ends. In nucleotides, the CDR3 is TGCAGTGTTTTTTTTGCGGGACAAACTAGCACAGATACGCAGTATTTT. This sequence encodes CSVFFAGQTSTDTQYF.

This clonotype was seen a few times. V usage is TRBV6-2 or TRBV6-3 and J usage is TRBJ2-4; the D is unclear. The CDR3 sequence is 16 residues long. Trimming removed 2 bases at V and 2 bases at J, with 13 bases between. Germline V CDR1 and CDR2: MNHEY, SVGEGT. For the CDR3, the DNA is TGTGCCAGCAGTTACATCAGGCCCAGTTCCAAAAACATTCAGTACTTC. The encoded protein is CASSYIRPSSKNIQYF.

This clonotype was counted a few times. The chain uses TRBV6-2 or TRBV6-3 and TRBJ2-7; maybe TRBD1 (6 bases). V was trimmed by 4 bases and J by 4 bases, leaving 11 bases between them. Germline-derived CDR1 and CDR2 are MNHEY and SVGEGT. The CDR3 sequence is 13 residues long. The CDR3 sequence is CASSSGQRYEQYF. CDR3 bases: TGTGCCAGCAGTTCCGGACAGCGATACGAGCAGTACTTC.

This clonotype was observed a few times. Here the CDR3 reads CASSNRDNQEAFF. The DNA for the CDR3 is TGTGCCAGCAGTAACCGGGACAACCAAGAAGCTTTCTTT. J is TRBJ1-1 and V is TRBV12-3 or TRBV12-4; perhaps TRBD1 as D (6 bases). This CDR3 is 13 amino acids long. The V and J ends lost 5 bases and 8 bases respectively, with 15 bases between them.

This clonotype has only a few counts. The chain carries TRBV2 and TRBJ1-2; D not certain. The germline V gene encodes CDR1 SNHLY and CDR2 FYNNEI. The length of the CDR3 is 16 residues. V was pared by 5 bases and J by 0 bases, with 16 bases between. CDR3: CASSRSPEGANYGYTF. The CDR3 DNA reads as TGTGCCAGCAGTAGATCCCCGGAGGGAGCTAACTATGGCTACACCTTC. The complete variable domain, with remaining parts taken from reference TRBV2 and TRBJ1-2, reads EPEVTQTPSHQVTQMGQEVILRCVPISNHLYFYWYRQILGQKVEFLVSFYNNEISEKSEIFDDQFSVERPDGSNFTLKIRSTKLEDSAMYFCASSRSPEGANYGYTFGSGTRLTVV.

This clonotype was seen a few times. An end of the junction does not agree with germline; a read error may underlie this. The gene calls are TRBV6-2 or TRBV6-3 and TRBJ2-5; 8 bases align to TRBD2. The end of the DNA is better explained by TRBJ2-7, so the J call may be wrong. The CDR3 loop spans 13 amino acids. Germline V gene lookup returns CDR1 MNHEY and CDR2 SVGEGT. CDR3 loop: CASRIGLAPEQYF. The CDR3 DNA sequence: TGTGCTAGCAGAATCGGACTAGCCCCCGAGCAGTACTTC.

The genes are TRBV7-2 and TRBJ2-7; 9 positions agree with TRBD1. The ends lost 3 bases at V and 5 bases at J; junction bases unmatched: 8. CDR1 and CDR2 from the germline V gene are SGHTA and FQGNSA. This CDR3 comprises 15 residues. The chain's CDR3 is CASSFSGQGTHEQYF. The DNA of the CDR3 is TGTGCCAGCAGCTTCTCCGGACAGGGGACCCACGAGCAGTACTTC.

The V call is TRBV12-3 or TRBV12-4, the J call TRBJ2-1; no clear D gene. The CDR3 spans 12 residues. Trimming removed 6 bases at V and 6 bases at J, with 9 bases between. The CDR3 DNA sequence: TGTGCCAGCAGCTCTTACACCAATGAGCAGTTCTTC. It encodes CASSSYTNEQFF.

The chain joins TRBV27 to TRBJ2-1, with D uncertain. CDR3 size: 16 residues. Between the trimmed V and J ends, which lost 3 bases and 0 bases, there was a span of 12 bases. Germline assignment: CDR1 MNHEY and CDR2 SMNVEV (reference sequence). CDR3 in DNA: TGTGCCAGCAGTTTTTCCCTAAGTAACTCCTACAATGAGCAGTTCTTC. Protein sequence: CASSFSLSNSYNEQFF.

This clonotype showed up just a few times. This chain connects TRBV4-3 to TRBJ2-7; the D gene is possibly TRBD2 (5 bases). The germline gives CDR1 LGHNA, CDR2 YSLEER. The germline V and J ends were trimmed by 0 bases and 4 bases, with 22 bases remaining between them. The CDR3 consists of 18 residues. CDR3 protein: CASSQDPLTGRVSYEQYF. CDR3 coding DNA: TGCGCCAGCAGCCAAGATCCCTTGACGGGAAGAGTGTCTTACGAGCAGTACTTC.

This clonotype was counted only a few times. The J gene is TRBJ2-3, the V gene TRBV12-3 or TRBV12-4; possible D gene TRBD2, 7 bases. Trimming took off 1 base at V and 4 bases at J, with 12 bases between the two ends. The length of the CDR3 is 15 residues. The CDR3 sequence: CASSLGGGASDTQYF. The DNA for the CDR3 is TGTGCCAGCAGTTTAGGTGGGGGGGCCTCAGATACGCAGTATTTT.

Written as DNA, the CDR3 is TGCGCCAGCAGCCAGACCGGGACAGGGTTTTCCTACAATGAGCAGTTCTTC. It yields the protein CASSQTGTGFSYNEQFF. The chain uses TRBV4-1 and TRBJ2-1; 9 bases line up with TRBD1. With 3 bases clipped from V and 1 base from J, the junction kept 7 bases outside the gene matches. The CDR3 runs 17 residues. Germline CDR1 MGHRA, CDR2 YSYEKL.

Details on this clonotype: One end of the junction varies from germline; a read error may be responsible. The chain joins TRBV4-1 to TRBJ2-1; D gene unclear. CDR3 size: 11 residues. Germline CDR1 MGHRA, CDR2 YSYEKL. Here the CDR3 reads CASSQYNKQFF. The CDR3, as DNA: TGCGCCAGCAGCCAATACAATAAGCAGTTCTTC.

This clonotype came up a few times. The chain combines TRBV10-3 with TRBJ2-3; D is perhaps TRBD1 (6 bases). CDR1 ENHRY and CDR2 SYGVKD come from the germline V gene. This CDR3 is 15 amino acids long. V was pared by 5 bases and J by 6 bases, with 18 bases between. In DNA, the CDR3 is TGTGCCATCAGTTTTATGCAGGGGTCAGGGGATACGCAGTATTTT. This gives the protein CAISFMQGSGDTQYF.

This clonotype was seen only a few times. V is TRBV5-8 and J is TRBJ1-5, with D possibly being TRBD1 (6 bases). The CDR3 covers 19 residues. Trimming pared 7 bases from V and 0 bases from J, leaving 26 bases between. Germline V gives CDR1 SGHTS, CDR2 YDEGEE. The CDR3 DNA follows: TGTGCCAGCCAACTACAGGGCCACACCCTCTATTATAGCAATCAGCCCCAGCATTTT. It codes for CASQLQGHTLYYSNQPQHF.

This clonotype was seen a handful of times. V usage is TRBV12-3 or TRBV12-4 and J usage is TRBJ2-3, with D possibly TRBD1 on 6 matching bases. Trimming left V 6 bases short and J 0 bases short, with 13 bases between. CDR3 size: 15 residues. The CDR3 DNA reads TGTGCCAGCAGAGGGACATCATCTAGCACAGATACGCAGTATTTT. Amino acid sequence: CASRGTSSSTDTQYF.

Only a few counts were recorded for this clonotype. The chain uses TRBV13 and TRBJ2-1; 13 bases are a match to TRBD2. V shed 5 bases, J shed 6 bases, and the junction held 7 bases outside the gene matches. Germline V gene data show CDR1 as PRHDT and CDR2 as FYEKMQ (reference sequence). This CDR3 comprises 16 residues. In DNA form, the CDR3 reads TGTGCCAGCAGCCCTAGGGGGACTAGCGGGACCAATGAGCAGTTCTTC. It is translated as CASSPRGTSGTNEQFF.

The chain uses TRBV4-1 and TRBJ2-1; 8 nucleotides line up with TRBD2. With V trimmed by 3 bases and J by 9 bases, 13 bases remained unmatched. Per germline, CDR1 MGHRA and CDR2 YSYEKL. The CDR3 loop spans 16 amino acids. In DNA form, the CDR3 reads TGCGCCAGCAGCCAGGATCTGGCGGGAGGTGCAGGTGAGCAGTTCTTC. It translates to CASSQDLAGGAGEQFF.